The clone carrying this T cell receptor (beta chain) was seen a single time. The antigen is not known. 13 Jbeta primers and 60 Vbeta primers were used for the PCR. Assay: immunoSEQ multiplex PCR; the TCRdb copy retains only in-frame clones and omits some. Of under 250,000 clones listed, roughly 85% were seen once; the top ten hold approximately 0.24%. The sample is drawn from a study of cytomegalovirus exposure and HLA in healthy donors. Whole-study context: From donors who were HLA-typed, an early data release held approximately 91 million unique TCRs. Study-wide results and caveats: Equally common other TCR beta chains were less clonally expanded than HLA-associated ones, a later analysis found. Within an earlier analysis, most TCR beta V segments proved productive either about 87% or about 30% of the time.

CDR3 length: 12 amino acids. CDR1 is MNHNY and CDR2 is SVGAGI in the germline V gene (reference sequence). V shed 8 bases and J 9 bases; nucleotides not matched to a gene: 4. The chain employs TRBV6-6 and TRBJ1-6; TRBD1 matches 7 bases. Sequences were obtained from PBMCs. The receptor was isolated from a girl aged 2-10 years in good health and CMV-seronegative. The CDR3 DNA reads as TGTGCCAGCCTTGACAGGGTTTCACCCCTCCACTTT. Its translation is CASLDRVSPLHF.